Below are 20 T cell receptor beta chains sequenced from a single sample in a study of radiotherapy plus CTLA-4 blockade in lung cancer. Produced via immunoSEQ multiplex PCR; TCRdb's table is partial and in-frame only. This table holds roughly 93,000 clones, 80% to 85% found once. The sequenced sample was peripheral blood, obtained from a patient treated with radiotherapy plus ipilimumab. These receptor sequences come from a human donor with non-small cell lung cancer who had a partial response to radiotherapy plus ipilimumab.

The CDR3 DNA is TGTGCCAGCAGTTTAAACCGAGGCAGTATCCAAGAGACCCAGTACTTC. Its protein product is CASSLNRGSIQETQYF. V and J are TRBV11-1 and TRBJ2-5; no firm D call. The length of the CDR3 is 16 residues. Germline V lookup: CDR1 SGHAT, CDR2 FQDESV (reference sequence). V shed 6 bases and J shed 1 base, with 18 bases lying between them.

The J gene is TRBJ2-6, the V gene TRBV19, with TRBD1 identical over 9 bases. V shed 5 bases, J shed 4 bases, and the junction held 9 bases outside the gene matches. Germline V CDR1 and CDR2: LNHDA, SQIVND (reference sequence). CDR3 length: 17 residues. CDR3 DNA: TGTGCCAGTAGTGCACCCGGGACAGGGCCCGGGGCCAACGTCCTGACTTTC. Translation gives CASSAPGTGPGANVLTF.

This clone was seen only a few times. This chain uses TRBV27 with TRBJ2-4, with 11 bases that match TRBD1. The CDR3 spans 15 residues. Trimming at V came to 3 bases and at J to 9 bases, leaving 7 bases not matched to a gene. Looked up from germline, CDR1 is MNHEY and CDR2 is SMNVEV (reference sequence). The CDR3 DNA reads as TGTGCCAGCAGTTTTCGCGGGACAGGGGGAACCATTCAGTACTTC. Translation gives CASSFRGTGGTIQYF.

The chain joins TRBV30 to TRBJ2-5, with 9 bases matching TRBD2. This CDR3 spans 14 amino acids. V lost 3 bases to trimming and J lost 2 bases; unmatched junction nucleotides: 4. Germline loops: CDR1 GTSNPN, CDR2 SVGIG (reference sequence). CDR3 nucleotide sequence: TGTGCCTGGAGCCCTACTAGCGGGCAAGAGACCCAGTACTTC. It specifies CAWSPTSGQETQYF.

Points on this clone: The sample contains more than one DNA sequence encoding this CDR3. V and J are TRBV2 and TRBJ1-1, with TRBD1 matching 8 bases. Germline trimming cut 4 bases from V and 4 bases from J; bases unmatched to any gene: 2. Per the germline V gene, CDR1 is SNHLY and CDR2 is FYNNEI. CDR3 length: 13 residues. DNA of the CDR3: TGTGCCAGCAGTGGCGACAGGGGCACTGAAGCTTTCTTT. Translating gives CASSGDRGTEAFF.

The chain has TRBV4-2 and TRBJ2-1; TRBD2 aligns across 7 bases. The CDR3 runs to 15 residues. Looked up from germline, CDR1 is LGHNA and CDR2 is YNFKEQ. The J segment lost 7 bases and the V segment lost 3 bases, leaving 9 bases of the junction unmatched. CDR3 in amino acids: CASSHGTTTRNEQFF. In DNA form, the CDR3 reads TGTGCCAGCAGCCACGGGACTACGACGCGGAATGAGCAGTTCTTC.

The chain is built from TRBV6-6 and TRBJ1-1; tentatively, D is TRBD1 (5 bases). CDR3 length: 13 residues. V dropped 5 bases and J dropped 1 base, with 8 bases sitting between them. Germline CDR1 and CDR2: MNHNY and SVGAGI (reference sequence). CDR3 sequence (DNA): TGTGCCAGCAGTCCGACAGAGAACACTGAAGCTTTCTTT. Its translation is CASSPTENTEAFF.

The chain joins TRBV5-1 to TRBJ2-1, with D tentatively TRBD2 (5 bases). Trimming took 7 bases from V and 5 from J, leaving 19 bases between them. The V gene's germline CDR1 is SGHRS and CDR2 YFSETQ. This CDR3 region has 15 residues. Written as DNA, the CDR3 is TGCGCCAGCGGCACCGTTTCGGGAACCGACAATGAGCAGTTCTTC. Protein sequence: CASGTVSGTDNEQFF. Drawing the rest from reference TRBV5-1 and TRBJ2-1, the complete variable domain is KAGVTQTPRYLIKTRGQQVTLSCSPISGHRSVSWYQQTPGQGLQFLFEYFSETQRNKGNFPGRFSGRQFSNSRSEMNVSTLELGDSALYLCASGTVSGTDNEQFFGPGTRLTVL.

This chain uses TRBV2 with TRBJ2-7; D unresolved. Germline-derived CDR1 and CDR2 are SNHLY and FYNNEI. The CDR3 has 13 amino acids. The ends were cut back, 7 bases at V and 2 bases at J, with 12 bases in the middle. CDR3 nucleotides: TGTGCCAGCATCCAAGCGCTAACCTACGAGCAGTACTTC. Residues: CASIQALTYEQYF.

The CDR3 reads CAWSGGREETQYF. The CDR3 nucleotides read TGTGCCTGGAGTGGTGGGAGGGAAGAGACCCAGTACTTC. The chain joins TRBV30 to TRBJ2-5, with 7 bases lining up with TRBD2. Trimming cost V 1 base and J 3 bases; bases outside gene matches: 2. This CDR3 spans 13 amino acids. The germline CDR1 and CDR2 sequences are GTSNPN and SVGIG (reference sequence). Using reference TRBV30 and TRBJ2-5 for the parts outside the CDR3, the full variable domain is SQTIHQWPATLVQPVGSPLSLECTVEGTSNPNLYWYRQAAGRGLQLLFYSVGIGQISSEVPQNLSASRPQDRQFILSSKKLLLSDSGFYLCAWSGGREETQYFGPGTRLLVL.

The rearrangement uses TRBV7-2 and TRBJ2-5; 11 nucleotides line up with TRBD2. From germline, CDR1 is SGHTA and CDR2 FQGNSA. V was clipped by 1 base and J by 2 bases; unmatched bases: 12. CDR3 length equals 19 residues. CDR3 sequence reads: CASSLGIRGLAGVQETQYF. CDR3 nucleotides: TGTGCCAGCAGCTTAGGAATCCGAGGACTAGCGGGCGTTCAAGAGACCCAGTACTTC.

This CDR3 reads CASSTYGTSGNNEQFF. In DNA form, the CDR3 reads TGTGCCAGTAGTACTTACGGGACTAGCGGAAACAATGAGCAGTTCTTC. The chain joins TRBV19 to TRBJ2-1, with TRBD2 matching 11 bases. The V and J ends lost 4 bases and 5 bases, in that order; junction bases with no gene match: 7. The germline V gene encodes CDR1 LNHDA and CDR2 SQIVND (reference sequence). This CDR3 spans 16 amino acids. The full variable domain, its missing parts supplied by reference TRBV19 and TRBJ2-1, is DGGITQSPKYLFRKEGQNVTLSCEQNLNHDAMYWYRQDPGQGLRLIYYSQIVNDFQKGDIAEGYSVSREKKESFPLTVTSAQKNPTAFYLCASSTYGTSGNNEQFFGPGTRLTVL.

The chain joins TRBV19 to TRBJ1-5, with D possibly matching TRBD1 (6 bases). The CDR3 runs to 14 residues. Germline V lookup: CDR1 LNHDA, CDR2 SQIVND (reference sequence). V lost 4 bases, J lost 4 bases, and 11 bases lay in between. The CDR3 loop reads CASSSGQRNQPQHF. The DNA for the CDR3 is TGTGCCAGTAGTAGCGGACAGAGGAATCAGCCCCAGCATTTT.

The genes are TRBV10-1 and TRBJ2-7; TRBD1 matches at 8 bases. V dropped 6 bases and J dropped 0; count of bases not matched to a gene: 4. The length of the CDR3 is 14 residues. Germline-derived CDR1 and CDR2 are WNHNN and SYGVQD (reference sequence). The CDR3 region is CASSRDRFSYEQYF. CDR3 nucleotide sequence: TGCGCCAGCAGCCGGGACAGGTTCTCCTACGAGCAGTACTTC.

A few counts support this clone. V and J are TRBV4-2 and TRBJ2-1; tentative D call: TRBD2 (5 bases). The CDR3 sequence is 15 residues long. V lost 0 bases and J 3 bases, leaving 9 bases between the germline ends. Germline assignment: CDR1 LGHNA and CDR2 YNFKEQ. The CDR3 here is CASSQEAAVYNEQFF. CDR3 in DNA: TGTGCCAGCAGCCAAGAAGCGGCGGTCTACAATGAGCAGTTCTTC.

This clone was detected once. V and J are TRBV5-4 and TRBJ2-5; tentatively, D is TRBD2 (5 bases). This CDR3 contains 14 residues. The germline V and J ends were trimmed by 6 bases and 3 bases, with 15 bases remaining between them. The germline V gene has CDR1 SGHNT and CDR2 YYREEE (reference sequence). CDR3 protein: CASTIGLGEETQYF. The CDR3 bases are TGTGCCAGCACTATCGGACTGGGCGAAGAGACCCAGTACTTC.

The genes are TRBV7-3 and TRBJ2-2; TRBD2 agrees at 9 bases. CDR1 is SGHTA, CDR2 FQGTGA, per germline. The CDR3 consists of 17 residues. The J segment lost 6 bases and the V segment lost 4 bases, leaving 12 bases of the junction unmatched. Here the CDR3 reads CASSSSLSAGGPGELFF. The CDR3 nucleotides read TGTGCCAGCAGCTCTAGCCTGTCGGCGGGAGGGCCCGGGGAGCTGTTTTTT.

CDR3 sequence: CASGQGFLNTEAFF. The CDR3 coding sequence is TGTGCCAGCGGGCAGGGTTTCCTGAACACTGAAGCTTTCTTT. This chain links TRBV6-6 with TRBJ1-1, with D perhaps matching TRBD1 (5 bases). This CDR3 contains 14 residues. Trimming pared 8 bases from V and 0 bases from J, leaving 13 bases between. The germline V gene has CDR1 MNHNY and CDR2 SVGAGI (reference sequence).

The V call is TRBV9, the J call TRBJ1-1; TRBD1 agrees at 7 bases. The V and J ends lost 3 bases and 4 bases, in that order; junction bases with no gene match: 9. CDR1 and CDR2 (germline): SGDLS, YYNGEE. The CDR3 spans 15 residues. CDR3 DNA: TGTGCCAGCAGCGCCACATTGACAGGGCTCACTGAAGCTTTCTTT. Its protein is CASSATLTGLTEAFF.

DNA of the CDR3: TGTGCCAGCAGCTTGAGGGACAGGTCATACACTGAAGCTTTCTTT. Translation: CASSLRDRSYTEAFF. The chain carries TRBV7-8 and TRBJ1-1; 8 bases are shared with TRBD1. Per the germline V gene, CDR1 is SGHVS and CDR2 is FQNEAQ. Losses at the gene ends were 3 bases for V and 3 bases for J; bases not matched to a gene: 6. The CDR3 totals 15 residues.